A single sample is the source of the 3 T cell receptor beta chains below, sequenced in a study of memory CD4+ T cells and cytomegalovirus serostatus. Single viable CD3+CD4+CD8-CD45RO+ cells were sorted as the memory CD4+ T cells. The repertoire was sequenced with immunoSEQ multiplex PCR; TCRdb's copy has only in-frame clones and lacks some. The sample holds roughly 67,000 clones, about 70% seen once. Sequenced: memory CD4+ T cells from blood. These receptor sequences come from an adult in good health and CMV-seropositive.

This clone was detected many times. The chain combines TRBV18 with TRBJ1-4; perhaps TRBD1 as D (5 bases). This CDR3 has 15 amino acids. The ends were cut back, 3 bases at V and 5 bases at J, with 13 bases in the middle. In germline, CDR1 is KGHSH, CDR2 LQKENI. The CDR3 protein is CASSPSGTQNEKLFF. The CDR3 DNA follows: TGTGCCAGCTCACCCTCCGGGACCCAGAATGAAAAACTGTTTTTT.

This clone showed up many times. V usage is TRBV7-9 and J usage is TRBJ2-3, with D possibly TRBD2 on 5 matching bases. The germline V gene has CDR1 SEHNR and CDR2 FQNEAQ (reference sequence). CDR3 size: 14 residues. Trimming stripped 7 bases from V and 2 bases from J, with 13 bases between. The CDR3: CASTRGGNTDTQYF. The DNA for the CDR3 is TGTGCCAGCACAAGAGGAGGCAACACAGATACGCAGTATTTT.

The chain combines TRBV29-1 with TRBJ2-1, with 12 nucleotides matching TRBD2. The V segment lost 0 bases and the J segment 7 bases; nucleotides outside the gene matches: 4. The CDR3 is 15 residues long. CDR1 is SQVTM, CDR2 ANQGSEA, per germline. CDR3 DNA: TGCAGCGTTGAAGAGCCTAGCGGGGGGGCAAATGAGCAGTTCTTC. It is translated as CSVEEPSGGANEQFF.